This entry lists 29 T cell receptor beta chains sequenced from one sample in a study of regulatory T cells in long-lasting Graves disease. Sample time point: newly diagnosed GD, antithyroid drugs for less than 3 months. PBMC RNA was the source of the TCR library. Arm-PCR of CDR3 regions and iRepertoire HTBI primers were used to build TCR beta libraries. Each CDR3 protein is one row after TCRdb ran MiXCR on the multiplex PCR reads. Of hundreds of thousands of distinct CDR3 sequences listed, roughly 13% are singletons. In addition, the sample was reused for a study of T cells in Graves' hyperthyroidism and ophthalmopathy.

The sequencing used peripheral blood mononuclear cells (PBMCs), collected at new diagnosis, from a patient treated with antithyroid drugs. The receptor source for this set is a man aged 25-45 years with Graves disease.

This clonotype showed up many times. The V gene is TRBV30, the J gene TRBJ2-1; tentatively, D is TRBD1 (5 bases). The germline gives CDR1 GTSNPN, CDR2 SVGIG (reference sequence). The CDR3 spans 12 residues. V lost 2 bases to trimming and J lost 5 bases, with 7 bases between them. The CDR3 DNA is TGTGCCTGGAGTCTAGGGGACAATGAGCAGTTCTTC. Translating it yields CAWSLGDNEQFF.

In nucleotides, the CDR3 is TGTGCCAGTAGTATGGGGAGAGGGAATGAGCAGTTCTTC. Protein product: CASSMGRGNEQFF. The chain recombines TRBV19 with TRBJ2-1; maybe TRBD2 (5 bases). Trimming took off 3 bases at V and 7 bases at J, with 10 bases between the two ends. The CDR3 has 13 amino acids. CDR1 and CDR2 from the germline V gene are LNHDA and SQIVND (reference sequence). The full variable domain, in which reference TRBV19 and TRBJ2-1 provide the parts outside the CDR3, is DGGITQSPKYLFRKEGQNVTLSCEQNLNHDAMYWYRQDPGQGLRLIYYSQIVNDFQKGDIAEGYSVSREKKESFPLTVTSAQKNPTAFYLCASSMGRGNEQFFGPGTRLTVL.

V usage is TRBV19 and J usage is TRBJ2-7, with D tentatively TRBD1 (6 bases). With 6 bases removed from V and 5 bases from J, the gap between germline ends came to 17 bases. This CDR3 comprises 14 residues. CDR1 LNHDA and CDR2 SQIVND come from the germline V gene (reference sequence). The CDR3 loop is CASRDPLRGNEQYF. CDR3 DNA: TGTGCCAGTAGAGACCCCCTGAGGGGGAACGAGCAGTACTTC. The whole variable domain, remainder taken from reference TRBV19 and TRBJ2-7, is DGGITQSPKYLFRKEGQNVTLSCEQNLNHDAMYWYRQDPGQGLRLIYYSQIVNDFQKGDIAEGYSVSREKKESFPLTVTSAQKNPTAFYLCASRDPLRGNEQYFGPGTRLTVT.

The sample holds many counts of this clonotype. The chain uses TRBV7-9 and TRBJ2-1, with 7 bases fitting TRBD2. The CDR3 totals 14 residues. The germline CDR1 and CDR2 sequences are SEHNR and FQNEAQ (reference sequence). Trimming cost V 4 bases and J 3 bases; bases outside gene matches: 3. CDR3 sequence: CASSSGTNYNEQFF. The CDR3, as DNA: TGTGCCAGCAGCTCCGGGACTAACTACAATGAGCAGTTCTTC. The full variable domain, rest sourced from reference TRBV7-9 and TRBJ2-1, is DTGVSQNPRHKITKRGQNVTFRCDPISEHNRLYWYRQTLGQGPEFLTYFQNEAQLEKSRLLSDRFSAERPKGSFSTLEIQRTEQGDSAMYLCASSSGTNYNEQFFGPGTRLTVL.

This clonotype was picked up many times. At one of its ends the junction is not consistent with the germline gene, which may arise from a read error. The rearrangement uses TRBV7-3 and TRBJ2-7; D tentatively fits TRBD1 or TRBD2 (5 bases each). Germline CDR1 reads SGHTA; CDR2 reads FQGTGA. This CDR3 spans 15 amino acids. The CDR3 here is CASSLRGGSVYEQYF. CDR3 in DNA: TGTGCCAGCAGTTTAAGGGGCGGGTCGGTTTACGAGCAGTACTTC.

Notes on this clonotype: This may arise from a read error, as a much more abundant clone is one base away. Because the CDR3 is missing its conserved closing phenylalanine or tryptophan, this is likely a read error. The V gene is TRBV30, the J gene TRBJ2-1; tentatively, D is TRBD1 (5 bases). The J call may be mistaken, given a closer DNA end match to TRBJ2-5. Per the germline V gene, CDR1 is GTSNPN and CDR2 is SVGIG (reference sequence). The CDR3 is 13 residues long. The CDR3 coding sequence is TGTGCCTGGAGTGTATCCAGGGTAGAGACCCAGTACCTC. Its translation is CAWSVSRVETQYL.

The chain has TRBV6-1 and TRBJ2-7, with 9 bases that match TRBD1. Germline CDR1 reads MNHNS; CDR2 reads SASEGT. With 8 bases clipped from V and 5 bases from J, the junction kept 10 bases outside the gene matches. This CDR3 comprises 14 residues. CDR3 DNA sequence: TGTGCCAGCGGAGAAACAGGGGGCAGCGACGAGCAGTACTTC. Translated, it gives CASGETGGSDEQYF.

The table lists this clonotype with a few counts. This sequence joins TRBV7-9 and TRBJ2-5; D may be TRBD1 (6 bases). The germline V and J ends were trimmed by 4 bases and 5 bases, with 20 bases remaining between them. The V gene's germline CDR1 is SEHNR and CDR2 FQNEAQ (reference sequence). This CDR3 contains 16 residues. The CDR3 here is CASSSTDRAAWETQYF. CDR3 nucleotides: TGTGCCAGCAGCTCGACGGACAGAGCGGCTTGGGAGACCCAGTACTTC.

The sample holds many counts of this clonotype. V gene TRBV7-9 combines with J gene TRBJ2-5, with TRBD1 identical over 7 bases. This CDR3 has 14 amino acids. From germline, CDR1 is SEHNR and CDR2 FQNEAQ (reference sequence). Unmatched junction bases numbered 5, after V lost 6 bases and J lost 1 base. CDR3 region: CASREQGTQETQYF. The DNA for the CDR3 is TGTGCCAGCAGAGAACAGGGGACCCAAGAGACCCAGTACTTC.

The sample holds a few counts of this clonotype. This chain links TRBV25-1 with TRBJ2-3; 14 positions agree with TRBD2. Germline CDR1 is MGHDK and CDR2 is SYGVNS. Unmatched junction bases numbered 8, after V lost 3 bases and J lost 6 bases. The CDR3 consists of 17 residues. The CDR3 sequence is CASSDATSGRARDTQYF. The CDR3 nucleotides are TGTGCCAGCAGTGATGCGACTAGCGGGAGGGCCCGGGATACGCAGTATTTT.

The CDR3: CASSYSRLAGDYNEQFF. The CDR3 region has the DNA TGTGCCAGCAGTTACTCTAGACTAGCGGGAGATTACAATGAGCAGTTCTTC. The chain employs TRBV6-9 and TRBJ2-1; 12 bases align to TRBD2. Germline V gene lookup returns CDR1 MNHGY and CDR2 SVAAGI. V lost 3 bases to trimming and J lost 4 bases; unmatched junction nucleotides: 7. There are 17 residues in the CDR3.

This clonotype showed up many times. The rearrangement uses TRBV2 and TRBJ2-3; 9 bases line up with TRBD1. Germline V CDR1 and CDR2: SNHLY, FYNNEI. After removal of 11 bases from V and 3 bases from J, the junction contained 9 bases not matched to a gene. CDR3 length: 14 residues. CDR3 region: CAGPDRGATDTQYF. CDR3 in DNA: TGTGCCGGCCCGGACAGGGGAGCGACAGATACGCAGTATTTT.

There are a few counts of this clonotype. The chain recombines TRBV18 with TRBJ2-7; D is ambiguous. The CDR3 sequence is 14 residues long. Germline V gene lookup returns CDR1 KGHSH and CDR2 LQKENI. The V end lost 0 bases, the J end lost 2 bases, and 8 bases lay between the germline ends. This chain's CDR3 is CASSPPGGAYEQYF. CDR3 DNA sequence: TGTGCCAGCTCACCACCGGGCGGAGCCTACGAGCAGTACTTC.

The table lists this clonotype with many counts. The chain employs TRBV29-1 and TRBJ1-2, with 7 bases matching TRBD1. This CDR3 is built from 14 residues. Germline V lookup: CDR1 SQVTM, CDR2 ANQGSEA. J was trimmed by 4 bases and V by 7 bases; bases with no gene match: 12. The CDR3 DNA sequence: TGCAGCGCCCCGGAGGGGACAGATCCCTATGGCTACACCTTC. Protein sequence: CSAPEGTDPYGYTF.

This clonotype was seen at least ten times. The rearrangement links TRBV20-1 to TRBJ2-5, with D perhaps TRBD1 or TRBD2 (7 bases each). Trimming cost V 0 bases and J 4 bases, with 18 bases left between them. Per the germline V gene, CDR1 is DFQATT and CDR2 is SNEGSKA (reference sequence). The CDR3 length is 16 residues. The CDR3 loop reads CSAREEGRGGRETQYF. The CDR3 DNA is TGCAGTGCTAGAGAGGAGGGCAGGGGGGGGAGAGAGACCCAGTACTTC.

J is TRBJ2-6 and V is TRBV18; a possible D gene is TRBD1 (6 bases). V was cut by 3 bases and J by 8 bases, with 11 bases left in between. Looked up from germline, CDR1 is KGHSH and CDR2 is LQKENI. The CDR3 loop spans 14 amino acids. The CDR3 sequence is CASSPAGATNVLTF. In nucleotides, the CDR3 is TGTGCCAGCTCACCCGCAGGGGCCACCAACGTCCTGACTTTC. Filled out from reference TRBV18 and TRBJ2-6, the complete variable domain reads NAGVMQNPRHLVRRRGQEARLRCSPMKGHSHVYWYRQLPEEGLKFMVYLQKENIIDESGMPKERFSAEFPKEGPSILRIQQVVRGDSAAYFCASSPAGATNVLTFGAGSRLTVL.

This clonotype was counted at least ten times. The rearrangement links TRBV12-3 or TRBV12-4 to TRBJ2-3, with a weak D call TRBD1 (6 bases). Trimming shortened V by 5 bases and J by 0 bases, and 18 bases separated the two germline ends. The CDR3 totals 17 residues. This CDR3 is CASSPNRDTLSTDTQYF. The CDR3 coding sequence is TGTGCCAGCAGTCCAAACCGGGACACTCTTAGCACAGATACGCAGTATTTT.

The chain links TRBV5-5 to TRBJ2-7; 7 bases fit TRBD1. V trimming: 3 bases; J trimming: 0 bases; junction bases outside the gene matches: 6. Germline V gene sequence: CDR1 SGHKS, CDR2 YYEKEE (reference sequence). This CDR3 contains 15 residues. In DNA form, the CDR3 reads TGTGCCAGCAGCTGGAATGGGGACAGCTCCTACGAGCAGTACTTC. Translation gives CASSWNGDSSYEQYF.

A remark on this clonotype: A clone one base away is much larger, so this may be a read error. The rearrangement uses TRBV6-1 and TRBJ2-1; no reliable D call. Trimming shortened V by 3 bases and J by 10 bases, and 10 bases separated the two germline ends. Germline V gives CDR1 MNHNS, CDR2 SASEGT. The length of the CDR3 is 12 residues. Written as DNA, the CDR3 is TGTGCCAGCAGTGACGCTTTAGGGGAGCAGTTCTTC. The encoded protein is CASSDALGEQFF.

This clonotype was observed at least ten times. The V gene is TRBV7-9, the J gene TRBJ2-1; D gene uncertain. The CDR3 totals 13 residues. In germline, CDR1 is SEHNR, CDR2 FQNEAQ (reference sequence). V gave up 1 base and J gave up 8 bases, with 9 bases separating them. The CDR3 protein is CASSLEGLDEQFF. The CDR3, as DNA: TGTGCCAGCAGCTTAGAAGGTCTCGATGAGCAGTTCTTC.

The gene calls are TRBV4-1 and TRBJ2-5; D is perhaps TRBD2 (6 bases). This CDR3 is 13 amino acids long. CDR1 MGHRA and CDR2 YSYEKL come from the germline V gene. Trimming removed 4 bases from V and 5 bases from J, with 11 bases in between. The CDR3 region has the DNA TGCGCCAGCAGCCGTATGGAGGGGGAGACCCAGTACTTC. Translating gives CASSRMEGETQYF.

This clonotype has a count of ten or more. V usage is TRBV5-8 and J usage is TRBJ2-5; TRBD2 aligns across 9 bases. Germline V CDR1 and CDR2: SGHTS, YDEGEE. Trimming took 1 base from V and 4 from J; bases not matched to a gene: 5. CDR3 size: 15 residues. The CDR3: CASSLTGLAGETQYF. The CDR3 nucleotides read TGTGCCAGCAGCTTGACGGGACTAGCTGGAGAGACCCAGTACTTC.

This clonotype occurred a few times. The chain links TRBV12-3 or TRBV12-4 to TRBJ2-6; 8 positions match TRBD1. This CDR3 contains 19 residues. V dropped 6 bases and J dropped 0; count of bases not matched to a gene: 13. CDR3 protein: CASSKTRQGYASGANVLTF. The CDR3 nucleotides are TGTGCCAGCAGCAAGACAAGACAGGGGTATGCCTCTGGGGCCAACGTCCTGACTTTC.

This clonotype was detected many times. The genes are TRBV12-3 or TRBV12-4 and TRBJ1-2; 9 bases align to TRBD1. The CDR3 sequence is 14 residues long. Trimming removed 5 bases from V and 5 bases from J; junction bases left unmatched: 6. CDR3 protein: CASSVYRGQYGYTF. CDR3 DNA: TGTGCCAGCAGTGTTTACAGGGGGCAATATGGCTACACCTTC.

This clonotype has ten or more counts. This chain joins TRBV10-2 and TRBJ2-7, with D maybe TRBD1 (6 bases). The CDR3 sequence is 14 residues long. CDR1 WSHSY and CDR2 SAAADI come from the germline V gene. V lost 6 bases to trimming and J lost 5 bases, with 17 bases between them. The CDR3 loop reads CASRNTGISDEQYF. The DNA for the CDR3 is TGCGCCAGCAGAAATACAGGGATAAGCGACGAGCAGTACTTC.

This clonotype was picked up a small number of times. V and J are TRBV7-9 and TRBJ1-4; no reliable D call. The CDR3 sequence is 16 residues long. Deletions cut 0 bases from V and 5 bases from J, with 13 bases between. Germline loops: CDR1 SEHNR, CDR2 FQNEAQ (reference sequence). The CDR3 nucleotides read TGTGCCAGCAGCTTAGCGTCTGGAGGGTGGAATGAAAAACTGTTTTTT. Amino acid sequence: CASSLASGGWNEKLFF. Based on the CDR3 plus reference TRBV7-9 and TRBJ1-4, the full variable domain is DTGVSQNPRHKITKRGQNVTFRCDPISEHNRLYWYRQTLGQGPEFLTYFQNEAQLEKSRLLSDRFSAERPKGSFSTLEIQRTEQGDSAMYLCASSLASGGWNEKLFFGSGTQLSVL.

The table lists this clonotype with many counts. The chain links TRBV11-2 to TRBJ2-2, with D possibly TRBD2 on 6 matching bases. The CDR3 extends over 16 amino acids. Trimming took 5 bases from V and 1 from J, leaving 14 bases between them. CDR1 and CDR2 from the germline V gene are SGHAT and FQNNGV. DNA for the CDR3: TGTGCCAGCAGCAAAGGATGGGACTTGAACACCGGGGAGCTGTTTTTT. Protein product: CASSKGWDLNTGELFF.

This clonotype came up many times. The chain joins TRBV29-1 to TRBJ2-5; D is possibly TRBD2 (6 bases). V lost 3 bases and J 0 bases, leaving 11 bases between the germline ends. Germline V gene data show CDR1 as SQVTM and CDR2 as ANQGSEA. CDR3 length equals 14 residues. CDR3 coding DNA: TGCAGCGTTGAGATAGCGGAGTACCAAGAGACCCAGTACTTC. It codes for CSVEIAEYQETQYF.

This clonotype was observed a handful of times. This chain uses TRBV9 with TRBJ2-1; 9 positions match TRBD2. Trimming at V came to 0 bases and at J to 6 bases, leaving 4 bases not matched to a gene. This CDR3 is built from 15 residues. Germline V gene sequence: CDR1 SGDLS, CDR2 YYNGEE. CDR3 residues: CASSVGISGGNEQFF. For the CDR3, the DNA is TGTGCCAGCAGCGTAGGGATTAGCGGGGGCAATGAGCAGTTCTTC.